This T cell receptor (beta chain) appears in the sequencing data of a study of blood T cell repertoires in COVID-19. Whole-study context: Samples representing acute and convalescent COVID-19 were sourced from the United States, Italy and Spain.

Original handling: The assay estimated nucleated cells by amplifying reference gene primers. Method: immunoSEQ multiplex PCR; TCRdb's copy keeps in-frame clones and lacks some. V and J calls and clone size follow that table, whereas D and trimming were derived from the DNA. Here the sample spans around 100,000 clones, roughly 81% being singletons. The germline CDR1 and CDR2 sequences are LNHDA and SQIVND (reference sequence). The CDR3 runs 13 residues. The germline V and J ends were trimmed by 3 bases and 7 bases, with 12 bases remaining between them. The sample was peripheral blood. V gene TRBV19 combines with J gene TRBJ1-2; tentative D call: TRBD1 (5 bases). This TCR came from a man older than 75 with COVID-19, enrolled during active disease. DNA of the CDR3: TGTGCCAGTAGTATCGGCCAGGGAGGTGGCTACACCTTC. It is translated as CASSIGQGGGYTF.